These 25 T cell receptor beta chains came from one sample sequenced in a study of OX40 agonist ivuxolimab in advanced cancers. Using immunoSEQ multiplex PCR, the repertoire was profiled, and TCRdb retains in-frame clones only, with some absent. The sample carries approximately 72,000 clones, 80% to 90% recorded once. This material consisted of CD4+ or CD8+ T cells sorted from blood, taken in a trial of the OX40 agonist ivuxolimab. The receptors shown here come from an adult with an advanced solid tumor such as melanoma, head and neck, liver or kidney cancer.

This clone has only one observation. The chain recombines TRBV28 with TRBJ2-3; no definite D call. The CDR3 length is 18 residues. Trimming cost V 1 base and J 2 bases, with 19 bases left between them. The germline V gene has CDR1 MDHEN and CDR2 SYDVKM. The CDR3 is CASSLYPSSASFTDTQYF. CDR3 sequence (DNA): TGTGCCAGCAGTTTATATCCCTCCAGCGCAAGCTTCACAGATACGCAGTATTTT.

V gene TRBV18 combines with J gene TRBJ2-1, with 7 bases identical to TRBD2. CDR1 and CDR2 (germline): KGHSH, LQKENI. V trimming: 4 bases; J trimming: 7 bases; junction bases outside the gene matches: 7. This CDR3 region has 14 residues. The CDR3 DNA is TGTGCCAGCTCACAGAGCGGGGAGGGAAATGAGCAGTTCTTC. Protein sequence: CASSQSGEGNEQFF.

The chain couples TRBV5-1 to TRBJ2-3; D might be TRBD2 (6 bases). This CDR3 region has 16 residues. The V gene's germline CDR1 is SGHRS and CDR2 YFSETQ. Trimming took 4 bases from V and 0 from J, leaving 15 bases between them. CDR3 residues: CASSPRWDSSTDTQYF. CDR3 DNA sequence: TGCGCCAGCAGCCCACGATGGGACTCAAGCACAGATACGCAGTATTTT.

V usage is TRBV7-2 and J usage is TRBJ2-1, with unresolved D. The length of the CDR3 is 15 residues. V shed 0 bases and J shed 4 bases, with 10 bases lying between them. Germline assignment: CDR1 SGHTA and CDR2 FQGNSA. For the CDR3, the DNA is TGTGCCAGCAGCTTAGCGGTGGCTAGTTACAATGAGCAGTTCTTC. It codes for CASSLAVASYNEQFF.

This clone was picked up one time. The chain is built from TRBV19 and TRBJ2-3, with 7 bases matching TRBD2. Germline V gene sequence: CDR1 LNHDA, CDR2 SQIVND (reference sequence). The CDR3 is 14 amino acids. With V trimmed by 2 bases and J by 4 bases, 3 bases remained unmatched. The CDR3 DNA follows: TGTGCCAGTAGTATACGGGGGGTCGCAGATACGCAGTATTTT. This sequence encodes CASSIRGVADTQYF.

V is TRBV1 and J is TRBJ2-7; the table's D call of TRBD2 was not tested on the DNA. TRBV1 is flagged as a pseudogene. The CDR3 has 14 residues. CDR3 bases: TGCACCAGCAGCCTAAGGACCAGAGACTATTTGACGTACTTC. Its protein product is CTSSLRTRDYLTYF.

The count of this clone is one. J is TRBJ1-5 and V is TRBV6-1; D gene ambiguous. The CDR3 totals 12 residues. CDR1 is MNHNS, CDR2 SASEGT, per germline. Trimming took 7 bases from V and 9 from J, leaving 13 bases between them. The CDR3, as DNA: TGTGCCAGCAAGACACACTCTCGGCCCCAGCATTTT. Protein: CASKTHSRPQHF.

The rearrangement links TRBV11-2 to TRBJ2-7, with D perhaps matching TRBD2 (5 bases). Deletions cut 0 bases from V and 3 bases from J, with 12 bases between. The CDR3 has 15 residues. Germline CDR1 SGHAT, CDR2 FQNNGV. The CDR3 region has the DNA TGTGCCAGCAGCTTAGATGGGCTAGCCCACTACGAGCAGTACTTC. Amino acids: CASSLDGLAHYEQYF.

The chain couples TRBV2 to TRBJ2-1; 7 bases match TRBD1. Germline V lookup: CDR1 SNHLY, CDR2 FYNNEI. The CDR3 length is 16 residues. Trimming removed 0 bases from V and 6 bases from J; junction bases left unmatched: 8. CDR3 in DNA: TGTGCCAGCAGTGAAGCTCACAGGGGTAGTGGCAATGAGCAGTTCTTC. Protein product: CASSEAHRGSGNEQFF.

The V gene is TRBV5-1, the J gene TRBJ2-7, with 9 bases aligning to TRBD1. The V segment lost 4 bases and the J segment 1 base; nucleotides outside the gene matches: 6. CDR3 length equals 15 residues. The germline CDR1 and CDR2 sequences are SGHRS and YFSETQ. The CDR3 bases are TGCGCCAGCAGCCCCCTGGGGACAGGGTCCTACGAGCAGTACTTC. As protein: CASSPLGTGSYEQYF.

In regard to this clone: A read error may produce the germline difference seen at one junction end. Other DNA sequences from this sample encode an identical CDR3 as well. V gene TRBV19 combines with J gene TRBJ1-2; 10 nucleotides match TRBD1. The V gene's germline CDR1 is LNHDA and CDR2 SQIVND (reference sequence). The CDR3 covers 14 residues. CDR3 amino acids: CASSIDRGQEGYTF. The CDR3 nucleotides read TGTGCCAGTAGTATTGACAGGGGGCAAGAAGGCTATACCTTC.

The rearrangement joins TRBV18 to TRBJ2-7, with a possible D match to TRBD1 (6 bases). The CDR3 totals 14 residues. Between the trimmed V and J ends, which lost 1 base and 1 base, there was a span of 8 bases. Per germline, CDR1 KGHSH and CDR2 LQKENI. The CDR3 sequence: CASSPRDISYEQYF. Written as DNA, the CDR3 is TGTGCCAGCTCACCACGGGACATTTCCTACGAGCAGTACTTC.

The V gene is TRBV5-4, the J gene TRBJ2-1; no clear D. The CDR3 contains 16 residues. Per the germline V gene, CDR1 is SGHNT and CDR2 is YYREEE (reference sequence). V lost 0 bases, J lost 5 bases, and 15 bases lay in between. DNA of the CDR3: TGTGCCAGCAGCTTGGCCATGGGCGGAATTAACAATGAGCAGTTCTTC. Amino acids: CASSLAMGGINNEQFF.

The chain has TRBV9 and TRBJ2-7; the match to TRBD2 covers 7 bases. Per the germline V gene, CDR1 is SGDLS and CDR2 is YYNGEE. V was pared by 3 bases and J by 5 bases, with 11 bases of the junction left unmatched. This CDR3 contains 15 residues. The DNA of the CDR3 is TGTGCCAGCAGCGCCGAGGGCGGGAGTATCCACGAGCAGTACTTC. It is translated as CASSAEGGSIHEQYF.

J is TRBJ1-2 and V is TRBV5-4; 11 nucleotides match TRBD1. CDR3 length equals 15 residues. V gave up 4 bases and J gave up 6 bases; unmatched junction bases: 8. The germline CDR1 and CDR2 sequences are SGHNT and YYREEE (reference sequence). The CDR3 loop is CASSRRTGGEDGYTF. In DNA form, the CDR3 reads TGTGCCAGCAGCAGAAGGACAGGGGGCGAGGATGGCTACACCTTC.

The genes are TRBV19 and TRBJ2-3; D call uncertain. Between the trimmed V and J ends, which lost 6 bases and 2 bases, there was a span of 9 bases. The CDR3 has 13 amino acids. CDR1 is LNHDA, CDR2 SQIVND, per germline (reference sequence). The CDR3 DNA reads as TGTGCCAGTAGCGGGCAGATCACAGATACGCAGTATTTT. Protein: CASSGQITDTQYF.

The chain recombines TRBV7-8 with TRBJ1-2; D uncertain. The V end was cut by 3 bases, the J end by 6 bases, with 11 bases between. The V gene's germline CDR1 is SGHVS and CDR2 FQNEAQ. This CDR3 contains 13 residues. CDR3 sequence: CASSLGLIDGYTF. The CDR3 nucleotides are TGTGCCAGCAGCTTGGGCCTTATCGATGGCTACACCTTC.

V usage is TRBV2 and J usage is TRBJ2-5, with D possibly TRBD2 on 6 matching bases. Germline values: CDR1 SNHLY, CDR2 FYNNEI. There are 14 residues in the CDR3. V was pared by 4 bases and J by 7 bases, with 16 bases between. The CDR3 spells CASSGSGGIGTQYF. The CDR3 DNA reads as TGTGCCAGCAGTGGGTCCGGGGGAATTGGGACCCAGTACTTC.

The chain uses TRBV11-2 and TRBJ2-4; D uncertain. The CDR3 contains 13 residues. Trimming took 0 bases from V and 5 from J, leaving 5 bases between them. Germline CDR1 and CDR2: SGHAT and FQNNGV. The CDR3 spells CASSLDLENIQYF. The CDR3 DNA reads TGTGCCAGCAGCTTAGATCTCGAAAACATTCAGTACTTC.

The V call is TRBV10-3, the J call TRBJ2-2; 11 nucleotides align to TRBD2. V shed 8 bases and J 3 bases; nucleotides not matched to a gene: 5. The length of the CDR3 is 15 residues. The germline CDR1 and CDR2 sequences are ENHRY and SYGVKD. In DNA, the CDR3 is TGTGCCATCGGAACTAGCGGGAGTTACACCGGGGAGCTGTTTTTT. Its translation: CAIGTSGSYTGELFF.

The J gene is TRBJ1-1, the V gene TRBV28; 7 bases match TRBD1. The germline V gene has CDR1 MDHEN and CDR2 SYDVKM. This CDR3 comprises 13 residues. V trimming: 6 bases; J trimming: 3 bases; junction bases outside the gene matches: 4. CDR3 sequence: CASRGTEYTEAFF. The CDR3 nucleotides read TGTGCCAGCAGGGGGACAGAGTACACTGAAGCTTTCTTT.

This clone was recorded only once. The chain combines TRBV2 with TRBJ1-5; unclear D gene. The CDR3 covers 15 residues. In germline, CDR1 is SNHLY, CDR2 FYNNEI. Trimming removed 3 bases from V and 2 bases from J, with 11 bases in between. CDR3: CASSERIWGNQPQHF. CDR3 bases: TGTGCCAGCAGTGAGCGGATTTGGGGCAATCAGCCCCAGCATTTT.

The rearrangement links TRBV27 to TRBJ1-4; 7 bases are a match to TRBD1. The germline V gene has CDR1 MNHEY and CDR2 SMNVEV (reference sequence). This CDR3 is 13 amino acids long. J was trimmed by 11 bases and V by 5 bases; bases with no gene match: 8. The CDR3 coding sequence is TGTGCCAGCAGTCCCGACAGGGCGGGGAAACTGTTTTTT. Translating it yields CASSPDRAGKLFF.

This CDR3 reads CASGSTGEGTQYF. The CDR3 DNA follows: TGTGCTAGTGGTTCCACAGGGGAAGGGACCCAGTACTTC. This chain connects TRBV12-5 to TRBJ2-5; 7 bases match TRBD1. The germline gives CDR1 LGHNT, CDR2 FRNRAP. With V trimmed by 4 bases and J by 7 bases, 6 bases remained unmatched. There are 13 residues in the CDR3.

This chain links TRBV7-7 with TRBJ2-3; unclear D gene. The germline V gene encodes CDR1 SSHAT and CDR2 FNYEAQ (reference sequence). The CDR3 is 14 residues long. Trimming removed 5 bases at V and 2 bases at J, with 11 bases between. CDR3 in amino acids: CASSLDTDTDTQYF. Here the CDR3 DNA reads TGTGCCAGCAGCCTAGATACAGACACAGATACGCAGTATTTT.